The source of this T cell receptor (beta chain) is a study of human T cells and chemical hapten exposure. Study-level information: Mostly female, the patients presented with alopecia areata, totalis or universalis.

Noted time point: patch test 1, 2 weeks after DPC sensitization. Treatment reported: therapeutic diphenylcyclopropenone sensitization with weekly scalp DPC. Each patch test followed a blood draw. TCRdb redid the calling of the RACE reads with MiXCR, one entry per CDR3 protein. The repertoire has around 300,000 distinct CDR3 sequences, about 7% of them found once; the top ten carry 7.5% to 9%. Study-wide points: It was expanded TCRs that formed significantly more large CDR3 similarity clusters than controls did. There was alopecia in the donors, so their immune response may differ from that of healthy people.

This clonotype was observed a handful of times. Its cognate antigen is unknown. Trimming took off 7 bases at V and 6 bases at J, with 13 bases between the two ends. This CDR3 is built from 12 residues. CDR1 is MNHNY and CDR2 is SVGAGI in the germline V gene (reference sequence). The specimen comprised whole blood, sampled in connection with sensitization to the hapten diphenylcyclopropenone (DPC). This TCR derives from a woman between 18 and 29 years old with alopecia areata. Some clones in this sample may be carry-over from other donors' samples. The genes are TRBV6-6 and TRBJ2-7; the D gene is possibly TRBD1 (6 bases). The CDR3 loop reads CASTMTGPEQYF. The CDR3 DNA reads TGTGCCAGCACTATGACAGGACCCGAGCAGTACTTC.